The 25 T cell receptor beta chains below were found in one sample sequenced in a study of radiotherapy plus CTLA-4 blockade in lung cancer. Assay used: immunoSEQ multiplex PCR; TCRdb lists only in-frame clones, some missing. The table has over 80,000 clones, about 80% seen once. The specimen was peripheral blood, collected from a patient treated with radiotherapy plus ipilimumab. Receptor source: a human donor with non-small cell lung cancer who had stable disease on radiotherapy plus ipilimumab.

This chain joins TRBV5-1 and TRBJ2-1; TRBD2 matches at 8 bases. After removal of 0 bases from V and 5 bases from J, the junction contained 4 bases not matched to a gene. The CDR3 extends over 15 amino acids. From germline, CDR1 is SGHRS and CDR2 YFSETQ. The CDR3 reads CASSLVAGNNNEQFF. The CDR3 nucleotides are TGCGCCAGCAGCTTGGTAGCGGGGAATAACAATGAGCAGTTCTTC.

J is TRBJ2-7 and V is TRBV28; D gene uncertain. The CDR3 loop spans 14 amino acids. Germline CDR1 is MDHEN and CDR2 is SYDVKM. Trimming removed 4 bases at V and 0 bases at J, with 10 bases between. This chain's CDR3 is CASSSGPNSYEQYF. CDR3 DNA: TGTGCCAGCAGTTCCGGGCCCAACTCCTACGAGCAGTACTTC.

The chain combines TRBV7-2 with TRBJ2-1, with TRBD2 identical over 9 bases. The junction had 5 bases not matched to a gene; V was cut back by 2 bases and J by 3 bases. CDR3 length equals 16 residues. Germline V gives CDR1 SGHTA, CDR2 FQGNSA. The CDR3 DNA sequence: TGTGCCAGCAGCTTATCAAGCGGGGGGCGCTACAATGAGCAGTTCTTC. Its translation is CASSLSSGGRYNEQFF.

This rearrangement joins TRBV2 to TRBJ2-7; no definite D call. The CDR3 has 13 residues. The germline V gene encodes CDR1 SNHLY and CDR2 FYNNEI. Trimming stripped 7 bases from V and 0 bases from J, with 10 bases between. The CDR3 sequence is CASMSRDSYEQYF. The CDR3 DNA is TGTGCCAGCATGTCCCGAGACTCCTACGAGCAGTACTTC.

This chain links TRBV28 with TRBJ2-3; the D is unclear. Deletions cut 7 bases from V and 6 bases from J, with 11 bases between. CDR3 length: 12 residues. The V gene's germline CDR1 is MDHEN and CDR2 SYDVKM. CDR3 region: CASTPDQDTQYF. In nucleotides, the CDR3 is TGTGCCAGCACCCCCGACCAGGATACGCAGTATTTT.

This rearrangement joins TRBV7-3 to TRBJ1-2; TRBD1 matches at 10 bases. CDR1 SGHTA and CDR2 FQGTGA come from the germline V gene. The J segment lost 5 bases and the V segment lost 5 bases, leaving 5 bases of the junction unmatched. The CDR3 is made up of 14 amino acids. CDR3 bases: TGTGCCAGCAGCCGCGGGACAGGGGATTATGGCTACACCTTC. It translates to CASSRGTGDYGYTF.

This rearrangement joins TRBV5-4 to TRBJ2-7; 9 bases are shared with TRBD2. Germline CDR1 and CDR2: SGHNT and YYREEE (reference sequence). The CDR3 consists of 15 residues. With V trimmed by 4 bases and J by 0 bases, 5 bases remained unmatched. In nucleotides, the CDR3 is TGTGCCAGCAGCCCTGGTAGCGGGAGCTCCTACGAGCAGTACTTC. It specifies CASSPGSGSSYEQYF.

This chain joins TRBV28 and TRBJ2-5, with a tentative D call TRBD2 (6 bases). The J call may not be correct, given that the DNA end is closer to TRBJ2-7. The CDR3 spans 13 residues. CDR1 is MDHEN and CDR2 is SYDVKM in the germline V gene. The CDR3 DNA reads TGTGCCAGCAGCCTCGGGGGTCGCTACGAGCAGTACTTC. Its protein product is CASSLGGRYEQYF.

The J gene is TRBJ1-2, the V gene TRBV19; D gene unclear. Germline V CDR1 and CDR2: LNHDA, SQIVND (reference sequence). Trimming took off 7 bases at V and 4 bases at J, with 19 bases between the two ends. CDR3 length: 15 residues. CDR3 DNA: TGTGCCAGTATACCGGAAGGGTACGGCGGCTATGGCTACACCTTC. Translation gives CASIPEGYGGYGYTF.

The chain uses TRBV28 and TRBJ2-1; D is tentatively TRBD1 or TRBD2 (5 bases each). Germline V gene sequence: CDR1 MDHEN, CDR2 SYDVKM. The CDR3 length is 13 residues. V shed 8 bases and J shed 6 bases, with 14 bases lying between them. The CDR3 region is CASGGGGSNEQFF. The CDR3 bases are TGTGCCAGCGGGGGTGGGGGTAGCAATGAGCAGTTCTTC.

The CDR3 nucleotides are TGTGCCAGCAGCCTAGCGGGGGCGGAGACCCAGTACTTC. It encodes CASSLAGAETQYF. The V call is TRBV5-4, the J call TRBJ2-5; 10 nucleotides agree with TRBD2. Germline-derived CDR1 and CDR2 are SGHNT and YYREEE (reference sequence). V trimming: 4 bases; J trimming: 5 bases; junction bases outside the gene matches: 2. The CDR3 sequence is 13 residues long.

The chain has TRBV5-8 and TRBJ2-7; D unclear. Trimming took 2 bases from V and 4 from J, leaving 10 bases between them. This CDR3 is 13 amino acids long. Germline CDR1 reads SGHTS; CDR2 reads YDEGEE. In DNA form, the CDR3 reads TGTGCCAGCAGCTTCATATCCGGATACGAGCAGTACTTC. Translation: CASSFISGYEQYF.

This clone was seen only once. The chain recombines TRBV6-1 with TRBJ1-1; TRBD1 might be the D (6 bases). This CDR3 spans 14 amino acids. Trimming stripped 7 bases from V and 2 bases from J, with 14 bases between. Germline CDR1 is MNHNS and CDR2 is SASEGT. The CDR3 DNA is TGTGCCAGCACAATCGACAGGCGCAACACTGAAGCTTTCTTT. Translating gives CASTIDRRNTEAFF.

The V call is TRBV5-5, the J call TRBJ1-1; D is uncertain. Trimming pared 4 bases from V and 5 bases from J, leaving 18 bases between. In germline, CDR1 is SGHKS, CDR2 YYEKEE (reference sequence). The CDR3 has 15 amino acids. CDR3 DNA sequence: TGTGCCAGCAGCCCGGATGGGCCCCTAAGGACTGAAGCTTTCTTT. Protein product: CASSPDGPLRTEAFF.

The rearrangement links TRBV6-5 to TRBJ1-1; weak D call: TRBD1 (5 bases). The germline gives CDR1 MNHEY, CDR2 SVGAGI. The CDR3 has 14 residues. V lost 9 bases to trimming and J lost 5 bases, with 19 bases between them. The CDR3 sequence: CASLTGWGWTEAFF. DNA for the CDR3: TGTGCCAGTCTCACAGGATGGGGGTGGACTGAAGCTTTCTTT.

The chain uses TRBV27 and TRBJ2-1; D assignment may be TRBD1 or TRBD2 (5 bases each). V gave up 6 bases and J gave up 2 bases, with 17 bases separating them. The germline gives CDR1 MNHEY, CDR2 SMNVEV (reference sequence). The CDR3 covers 16 residues. CDR3: CASRGPLKGAYNEQFF. CDR3 nucleotide sequence: TGTGCCAGCAGGGGACCCCTCAAGGGCGCCTACAATGAGCAGTTCTTC.

This chain connects TRBV10-3 to TRBJ1-6, with D possibly TRBD1 on 5 matching bases. Germline V gene sequence: CDR1 ENHRY, CDR2 SYGVKD. Trimming took 0 bases from V and 4 from J, leaving 7 bases between them. The CDR3 is 15 residues long. The CDR3 DNA reads as TGTGCCATCAGTGAGTCGGGGGGGTATAATTCACCCCTCCACTTT. Residues: CAISESGGYNSPLHF.

The V gene is TRBV5-1, the J gene TRBJ2-6; 9 nucleotides line up with TRBD1. This CDR3 comprises 19 residues. In germline, CDR1 is SGHRS, CDR2 YFSETQ. The V segment lost 5 bases and the J segment 1 base; nucleotides outside the gene matches: 13. Here the CDR3 reads CASSSTGQGFWSGANVLTF. The CDR3 coding sequence is TGCGCCAGCAGTTCTACGGGACAGGGTTTTTGGTCTGGGGCCAACGTCCTGACTTTC.

The V call is TRBV30, the J call TRBJ1-2, with D tentatively TRBD1 (5 bases). Germline V gene sequence: CDR1 GTSNPN, CDR2 SVGIG (reference sequence). There are 14 residues in the CDR3. Trimming took 0 bases from V and 3 from J, leaving 11 bases between them. This CDR3 is CAWSVSGTYYGYTF. CDR3 in DNA: TGTGCCTGGAGTGTGTCCGGGACCTACTATGGCTACACCTTC.

This clone occurred a few times. The chain carries TRBV28 and TRBJ1-3, with TRBD1 as a possible D gene (6 bases). Between the trimmed V and J ends, which lost 5 bases and 2 bases, there was a span of 10 bases. CDR1 and CDR2 from the germline V gene are MDHEN and SYDVKM. CDR3 length equals 14 residues. The CDR3 loop is CASSPTGTGNTIYF. CDR3 nucleotide sequence: TGTGCCAGCAGTCCAACAGGGACTGGAAACACCATATATTTT.

The chain combines TRBV28 with TRBJ2-7; 9 positions match TRBD2. Trimming took 5 bases from V and 0 from J; bases not matched to a gene: 5. The CDR3 extends over 15 amino acids. In germline, CDR1 is MDHEN, CDR2 SYDVKM. CDR3 residues: CASSPGLAPSYEQYF. CDR3 sequence (DNA): TGTGCCAGCAGTCCGGGACTAGCTCCCTCCTACGAGCAGTACTTC.

This chain links TRBV28 with TRBJ2-7; 10 positions match TRBD2. The CDR3 sequence is 15 residues long. CDR1 MDHEN and CDR2 SYDVKM come from the germline V gene. V lost 5 bases to trimming and J lost 4 bases; unmatched junction nucleotides: 8. The CDR3 DNA reads TGTGCCAGCAGTCGATTAGCGGGGGGCCATTACGAGCAGTACTTC. It specifies CASSRLAGGHYEQYF.

The V call is TRBV5-1, the J call TRBJ2-4; TRBD1 agrees at 8 bases. The CDR3 has 15 residues. V trimming: 5 bases; J trimming: 6 bases; junction bases outside the gene matches: 10. Germline V gene lookup returns CDR1 SGHRS and CDR2 YFSETQ. The CDR3 bases are TGCGCCAGCAGTGCAAGGACAGGGCCTGGAAACATTCAGTACTTC. Amino acids: CASSARTGPGNIQYF.

This clone was recorded a few times. The CDR3, as DNA: TGTGCCAGCAGTCCTCCTGGGGTAGCGGGAAATGAGCAGTTCTTC. It yields the protein CASSPPGVAGNEQFF. V gene TRBV7-9 combines with J gene TRBJ2-1, with 8 bases aligning to TRBD2. CDR1 and CDR2 (germline): SEHNR, FQNEAQ (reference sequence). The CDR3 sequence is 15 residues long. The trim removed 6 bases at V and 7 bases at J, leaving 11 bases unmatched.

This clone is termed medium-sized. V is TRBV30 and J is TRBJ2-7; the D gene is possibly TRBD1 (6 bases). Germline V gene data show CDR1 as GTSNPN and CDR2 as SVGIG (reference sequence). This CDR3 has 12 residues. The V end was cut by 1 base, the J end by 3 bases, with 7 bases between. The CDR3 region has the DNA TGTGCCTGGAGTGAACAGGGCTACGAGCAGTACTTC. It specifies CAWSEQGYEQYF.